A single sample gave rise to the 25 T cell receptor beta chains below, sequenced in a study of PD-L1 blockade in urothelial cancer. The sample's time point: pretreatment peripheral blood. Sequencing was performed with immunoSEQ multiplex PCR; in TCRdb, only in-frame clones are kept and a portion is missing. The table lists around 100,000 clones, more than 75% of them singletons, with 1.5% to 2% in the top ten. Sequencing was performed on PBMCs, taken around atezolizumab (anti-PD-L1) treatment. The receptors shown here come from a man in his 60s with urothelial cancer.

This clone was seen only a few times. The rearrangement links TRBV18 to TRBJ2-7, with TRBD2 matching over 8 bases. The V gene end was trimmed by 4 bases and the J gene end by 1 base; junction bases not matched to a gene: 3. Looked up from germline, CDR1 is KGHSH and CDR2 is LQKENI. This CDR3 is built from 14 residues. The CDR3 region has the DNA TGTGCCAGCTCACATGGCGGGGGGTCCTACGAGCAGTACTTC. It specifies CASSHGGGSYEQYF.

This rearrangement joins TRBV27 to TRBJ2-7; D is unclear. The CDR3 is 16 amino acids. Germline-derived CDR1 and CDR2 are MNHEY and SMNVEV (reference sequence). V was cut by 2 bases and J by 2 bases, with 16 bases left in between. CDR3 loop: CASSLGLRKTAYEQYF. Here the CDR3 DNA reads TGTGCCAGCAGTTTAGGGCTCAGGAAAACCGCCTACGAGCAGTACTTC.

The V gene is TRBV5-4, the J gene TRBJ1-3, with 7 bases lining up with TRBD1. The CDR3 sequence is 16 residues long. Losses at the gene ends were 0 bases for V and 1 base for J; bases not matched to a gene: 4. Germline assignment: CDR1 SGHNT and CDR2 YYREEE (reference sequence). This CDR3 is CASSLDRGSSGNTIYF. The CDR3 nucleotides read TGTGCCAGCAGCTTGGACAGGGGAAGTTCTGGAAACACCATATATTTT.

The chain employs TRBV7-7 and TRBJ2-5; tentatively, D is TRBD2 (6 bases). This CDR3 contains 14 residues. Germline lookup yields CDR1 SSHAT and CDR2 FNYEAQ (reference sequence). Between the trimmed V and J ends, which lost 6 bases and 1 base, there was a span of 12 bases. The CDR3 spells CASSPRGSQETQYF. In DNA form, the CDR3 reads TGTGCCAGCAGTCCCCGGGGGAGCCAAGAGACCCAGTACTTC.

The genes are TRBV11-3 and TRBJ2-5, with D perhaps matching TRBD1 (6 bases). The germline V gene encodes CDR1 SGHNT and CDR2 YENEEA. V lost 8 bases and J 5 bases, leaving 12 bases between the germline ends. The CDR3 is 12 residues long. CDR3 coding DNA: TGTGCCAGCCGAGGGGGATCGGAGACCCAGTACTTC. This sequence encodes CASRGGSETQYF.

The rearrangement links TRBV13 to TRBJ2-2; 12 bases are a match to TRBD2. V trimming: 4 bases; J trimming: 8 bases; junction bases outside the gene matches: 5. The germline CDR1 and CDR2 sequences are PRHDT and FYEKMQ (reference sequence). There are 15 residues in the CDR3. CDR3 nucleotide sequence: TGTGCCAGCAGCTCTAGCGGGGGGGCTCGTGGGGAGCTGTTTTTT. Translated, it gives CASSSSGGARGELFF.

The chain carries TRBV27 and TRBJ2-1, with 7 nucleotides matching TRBD1. Germline V CDR1 and CDR2: MNHEY, SMNVEV (reference sequence). The CDR3 extends over 15 amino acids. Losses at the gene ends were 2 bases for V and 7 bases for J; bases not matched to a gene: 8. CDR3 in DNA: TGTGCCAGCAGTTTAACAGGGGCTTCGGGGAATGAGCAGTTCTTC. This encodes CASSLTGASGNEQFF.

The CDR3: CASSEQGYTEAFF. The CDR3 coding sequence is TGTGCCAGCAGTGAACAGGGTTACACTGAAGCTTTCTTT. V is TRBV2 and J is TRBJ1-1; the D gene is possibly TRBD1 (5 bases). The germline V gene encodes CDR1 SNHLY and CDR2 FYNNEI. The CDR3 runs to 13 residues. Trimming stripped 2 bases from V and 3 bases from J, with 7 bases between. Looking up the rest from reference TRBV2 and TRBJ1-1 gives the full variable domain: EPEVTQTPSHQVTQMGQEVILRCVPISNHLYFYWYRQILGQKVEFLVSFYNNEISEKSEIFDDQFSVERPDGSNFTLKIRSTKLEDSAMYFCASSEQGYTEAFFGQGTRLTVV.

J is TRBJ2-3 and V is TRBV7-2; 7 bases match TRBD2. With V trimmed by 3 bases and J by 2 bases, 2 bases remained unmatched. CDR1 and CDR2 (germline): SGHTA, FQGNSA. The CDR3 spans 14 residues. CDR3 bases: TGTGCCAGCAGCTTGAGCGGGGTCACAGATACGCAGTATTTT. Amino acid sequence: CASSLSGVTDTQYF.

Note on this clone: Additional DNA sequences in this sample encode the identical CDR3. The chain uses TRBV4-3 and TRBJ1-1; D not certain. From germline, CDR1 is LGHNA and CDR2 YSLEER. The CDR3 totals 12 residues. Trimming pared 4 bases from V and 4 bases from J, leaving 7 bases between. CDR3 sequence: CASSRGGTEAFF. The CDR3 DNA is TGCGCCAGCAGCCGGGGAGGCACTGAAGCTTTCTTT.

The V call is TRBV5-1, the J call TRBJ1-4; possible D gene TRBD1, 6 bases. Germline V gene data show CDR1 as SGHRS and CDR2 as YFSETQ. Deletions cut 0 bases from V and 5 bases from J, with 8 bases between. This CDR3 contains 14 residues. CDR3 region: CASSLAGANEKLFF. For the CDR3, the DNA is TGCGCCAGCAGCTTGGCAGGGGCGAATGAAAAACTGTTTTTT.

The CDR3 sequence is CASSLHGPGGGGDTQYF. The CDR3 region has the DNA TGTGCCAGCAGTCTCCACGGGCCGGGAGGCGGAGGGGATACGCAGTATTTT. This rearrangement joins TRBV11-1 to TRBJ2-3; 7 bases match TRBD2. Per the germline V gene, CDR1 is SGHAT and CDR2 is FQDESV (reference sequence). With 6 bases clipped from V and 6 bases from J, the junction kept 18 bases outside the gene matches. This CDR3 contains 17 residues.

As regards this clone: The CDR3 carries no conserved terminal phenylalanine or tryptophan, so it likely arises from a read error. It is unclear where the CDR3 begins or ends on the DNA, so no DNA is shown, and the CDR3 is as TCRdb lists it. This rearrangement joins TRBV6-5 to TRBJ2-3; the table calls TRBD2, which could not be checked here. The germline gives CDR1 MNHEY, CDR2 SVGAGI. The CDR3 is 12 amino acids in total, end residues counted. The CDR3 reads CASSYTRGALTL.

The chain couples TRBV19 to TRBJ1-2; no definite D call. This CDR3 is 12 amino acids long. Trimming pared 11 bases from V and 0 bases from J, leaving 10 bases between. Germline V gene lookup returns CDR1 LNHDA and CDR2 SQIVND (reference sequence). CDR3 region: CACAGANYGYTF. For the CDR3, the DNA is TGTGCCTGTGCGGGAGCTAACTATGGCTACACCTTC.

The V and J genes are TRBV19 and TRBJ1-1, with D maybe TRBD1 (5 bases). Germline CDR1 LNHDA, CDR2 SQIVND (reference sequence). Trimming stripped 7 bases from V and 0 bases from J, with 24 bases between. This CDR3 has 18 residues. The CDR3 sequence is CASTQIPRNRLLNTEAFF. The CDR3 nucleotides read TGTGCCAGTACCCAGATCCCACGAAACAGGTTATTGAACACTGAAGCTTTCTTT.

The chain combines TRBV28 with TRBJ1-2; weak D call: TRBD1 (6 bases). Looked up from germline, CDR1 is MDHEN and CDR2 is SYDVKM. The V and J ends lost 9 bases and 1 base respectively, with 12 bases between them. This CDR3 spans 13 amino acids. CDR3 protein: CASSTGVNYGYTF. The CDR3 coding sequence is TGTGCCAGTTCGACAGGAGTTAACTATGGCTACACCTTC.

V is TRBV6-6 and J is TRBJ2-5; weak D call: TRBD1 (6 bases). Trimming shortened V by 6 bases and J by 7 bases, and 12 bases separated the two germline ends. Per the germline V gene, CDR1 is MNHNY and CDR2 is SVGAGI (reference sequence). The CDR3 length is 12 residues. The CDR3 sequence: CASRDSLGTQYF. The DNA of the CDR3 is TGTGCCAGCAGGGACAGCTTAGGGACCCAGTACTTC.

The chain has TRBV5-8 and TRBJ2-1, with TRBD2 identical over 11 bases. The length of the CDR3 is 14 residues. From germline, CDR1 is SGHTS and CDR2 YDEGEE. The ends lost 2 bases at V and 6 bases at J; junction bases unmatched: 1. This CDR3 reads CASSFGTSGNEQFF. DNA of the CDR3: TGTGCCAGCAGCTTCGGGACTAGCGGCAATGAGCAGTTCTTC.

The J gene is TRBJ2-1, the V gene TRBV7-3; D is unclear. Germline V CDR1 and CDR2: SGHTA, FQGTGA. The CDR3 spans 13 residues. The V end was cut by 2 bases, the J end by 7 bases, with 9 bases between. As DNA, the CDR3 is TGTGCCAGCAGCTTAGATCTAGTAAATGAGCAGTTCTTC. Its translation is CASSLDLVNEQFF.

V is TRBV5-1 and J is TRBJ2-7; 9 positions match TRBD1. Germline CDR1 reads SGHRS; CDR2 reads YFSETQ. The J segment lost 5 bases and the V segment lost 4 bases, leaving 10 bases of the junction unmatched. The CDR3 totals 15 residues. Written as DNA, the CDR3 is TGCGCCAGCAGCATAGGACAGGGGATGTTCGACGAGCAGTACTTC. Encoded protein: CASSIGQGMFDEQYF.

The V call is TRBV28, the J call TRBJ1-6; 8 bases map to TRBD1. J was trimmed by 0 bases and V by 1 base; bases with no gene match: 8. The CDR3 contains 19 residues. Per the germline V gene, CDR1 is MDHEN and CDR2 is SYDVKM. The CDR3 region is CASSLYPGGSSSYNSPLHF. The CDR3 nucleotides are TGTGCCAGCAGTTTATATCCAGGGGGCTCTAGCTCCTATAATTCACCCCTCCACTTT.

The V gene is TRBV6-6, the J gene TRBJ1-4, with 7 bases lining up with TRBD1. In germline, CDR1 is MNHNY, CDR2 SVGAGI (reference sequence). The CDR3 sequence is 15 residues long. Losses at the gene ends were 4 bases for V and 7 bases for J; bases not matched to a gene: 9. CDR3: CASSFGQVEAEKLFF. The CDR3 bases are TGTGCCAGCAGTTTCGGACAGGTCGAGGCTGAAAAACTGTTTTTT.

This clone has only a few counts. CDR3 in amino acids: CAWSVKTYTEAFF. Written as DNA, the CDR3 is TGTGCCTGGAGTGTAAAAACTTACACTGAAGCTTTCTTT. V usage is TRBV30 and J usage is TRBJ1-1, with D unresolved. The CDR3 is 13 residues long. Per the germline V gene, CDR1 is GTSNPN and CDR2 is SVGIG (reference sequence). V lost 0 bases and J 3 bases, leaving 8 bases between the germline ends.

The chain couples TRBV28 to TRBJ1-2, with TRBD1 matching 7 bases. Germline V CDR1 and CDR2: MDHEN, SYDVKM. There are 14 residues in the CDR3. The V gene end was trimmed by 6 bases and the J gene end by 8 bases; junction bases not matched to a gene: 12. The CDR3 loop is CASRAGTAEKGYTF. In DNA, the CDR3 is TGTGCCAGCAGAGCAGGGACAGCCGAGAAGGGCTACACCTTC.

V usage is TRBV9 and J usage is TRBJ2-6; D is perhaps TRBD1 (6 bases). The CDR3 sequence is 17 residues long. The V end was cut by 4 bases, the J end by 4 bases, with 18 bases between. Germline assignment: CDR1 SGDLS and CDR2 YYNGEE. The CDR3 bases are TGTGCCAGCAGCCTACAGGGACCAGGTGTCGGGGCCAACGTCCTGACTTTC. Amino acid sequence: CASSLQGPGVGANVLTF.